This entry is about one TCR beta chain. One entry per CDR3 protein results from TCRdb running MiXCR on the RT-PCR reads. This sample has more than 600,000 distinct CDR3 sequences, with approximately 15% found just once. The V gene's germline CDR1 is SGHRS and CDR2 YFSETQ. V was cut by 3 bases and J by 4 bases, with 13 bases left in between. This CDR3 has 14 residues. J is TRBJ1-2 and V is TRBV5-1; TRBD1 might be the D (5 bases). The specimen was memory CD4+ T cells from blood. This receptor was identified in a female donor in good health, serving as a healthy control. The CDR3 region is CASSSGDALYGYTF. The CDR3 coding sequence is TGCGCCAGCAGCTCTGGGGACGCCCTCTATGGCTACACCTTC. The variable domain in full, with the rest retrieved from reference TRBV5-1 and TRBJ1-2, is KAGVTQTPRYLIKTRGQQVTLSCSPISGHRSVSWYQQTPGQGLQFLFEYFSETQRNKGNFPGRFSGRQFSNSRSEMNVSTLELGDSALYLCASSSGDALYGYTFGSGTRLTVV.